This T cell receptor (beta chain) was captured by sequencing in a study of CD8+CD57+ T cells in acquired aplastic anemia. Whole-study results and caveats: Patients and controls shared over 25 CD8+ CDR3 sequences, highly expressed in patients.

Germline V CDR1 and CDR2: LNHDA, SQIVND (reference sequence). This CDR3 contains 12 residues. The V end lost 6 bases, the J end lost 9 bases, and 15 bases lay between the germline ends. Genomic DNA acted as the template from which TCR beta VDJ combination and CDR3 sequence profiling were carried out. One entry per CDR3 protein results from TCRdb running MiXCR on the reads. The data show around 170,000 distinct CDR3 sequences, 40% to 55% seen once. Patients picked for sequencing had shown CD8+CD57+ cell expansion detected by flow cytometry. Patients, without exception, had severe acquired aplastic anemia. Details on this clonotype: Its specificity is unknown.

The J gene is TRBJ2-7, the V gene TRBV19; D may be TRBD1 or TRBD2 (6 bases each). The sequence was obtained from a human donor with aplastic anemia. The specimen was sorted CD4+, CD8+, or CD8+CD57+ T cells (not recorded which) from PBMCs. Here the CDR3 DNA reads TGTGCCAGTAGCTCGGGGGCTGGCGGGCAGTACTTC. Translated: CASSSGAGGQYF.